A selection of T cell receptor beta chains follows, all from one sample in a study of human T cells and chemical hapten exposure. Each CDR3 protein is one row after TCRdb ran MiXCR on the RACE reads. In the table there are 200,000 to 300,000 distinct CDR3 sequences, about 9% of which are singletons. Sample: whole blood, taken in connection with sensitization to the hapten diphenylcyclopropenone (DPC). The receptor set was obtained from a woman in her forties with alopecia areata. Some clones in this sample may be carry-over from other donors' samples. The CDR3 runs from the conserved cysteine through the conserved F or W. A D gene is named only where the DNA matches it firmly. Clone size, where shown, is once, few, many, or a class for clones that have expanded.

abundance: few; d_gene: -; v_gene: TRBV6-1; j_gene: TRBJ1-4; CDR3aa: CASRNGGWEKLFF; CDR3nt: TGTGCCAGCAGAAACGGGGGTTGGGAAAAACTGTTTTTT
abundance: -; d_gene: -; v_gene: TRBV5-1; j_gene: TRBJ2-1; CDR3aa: CASSLDLPPSYNEQFF; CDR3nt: TGCGCCAGCAGCTTGGATCTTCCCCCCTCCTACAATGAGCAGTTCTTC
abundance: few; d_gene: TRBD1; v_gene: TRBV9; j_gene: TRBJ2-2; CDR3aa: CASSMRGLGTGELFF; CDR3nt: TGTGCCAGCAGCATGAGGGGGCTAGGCACCGGGGAGCTGTTTTTT
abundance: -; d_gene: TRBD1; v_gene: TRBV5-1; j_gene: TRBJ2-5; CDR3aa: CASSYSASGTGQETQYF; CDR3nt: TGCGCCAGCAGTTACTCGGCCTCCGGGACAGGCCAAGAGACCCAGTACTTC
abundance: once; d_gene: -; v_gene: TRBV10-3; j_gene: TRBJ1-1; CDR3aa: CAITWATEGTEAFF; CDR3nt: TGTGCCATCACTTGGGCTACCGAGGGCACTGAAGCTTTCTTT
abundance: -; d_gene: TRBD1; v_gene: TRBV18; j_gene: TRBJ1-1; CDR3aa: CASSPGTGGDTEAFF; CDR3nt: TGTGCCAGCTCACCCGGGACAGGGGGCGACACTGAAGCTTTCTTT
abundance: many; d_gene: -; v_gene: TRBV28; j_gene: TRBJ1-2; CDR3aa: CASSLSEPFYGYTF; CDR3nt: TGTGCCAGCAGTTTAAGCGAGCCTTTCTATGGCTACACCTTC
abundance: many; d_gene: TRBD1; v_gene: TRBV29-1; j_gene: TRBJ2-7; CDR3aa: CSVPRPGGSEQYF; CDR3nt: TGCAGCGTCCCTCGGCCAGGGGGCTCCGAGCAGTACTTC
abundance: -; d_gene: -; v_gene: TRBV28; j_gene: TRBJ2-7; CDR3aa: CASKSVLGTTEQYF; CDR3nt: TGTGCCAGCAAGTCTGTTCTTGGGACCACCGAGCAGTACTTC
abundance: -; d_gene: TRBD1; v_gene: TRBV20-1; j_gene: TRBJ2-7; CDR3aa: CSARQGIKSEQYF; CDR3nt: TGCAGTGCCCGACAGGGGATCAAGTCCGAGCAGTACTTC
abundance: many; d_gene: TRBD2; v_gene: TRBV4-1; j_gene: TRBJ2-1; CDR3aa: CASTGLAGAGEQFF; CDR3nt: TGCGCCAGTACGGGACTAGCGGGAGCCGGGGAGCAGTTCTTC